The sequence of this T cell receptor beta chain was determined in a study of blood T cell repertoires in COVID-19. The overall study: Spain, Italy and the United States supplied samples that represented acute and convalescent COVID-19. The analysed material was cDNA or gDNA that came from T cells, B-cell-depleted T cells, or PBMCs.

As handled by the study authors: Counts of nucleated cells, estimated from reference gene primer amplification, were obtained. Clones were sequenced by immunoSEQ multiplex PCR, and TCRdb holds only the in-frame ones, with some missing. That table is the source of V, J and clone size, and D and trimming were worked out from the DNA. Of about 140,000 clones in the sample, around 83% were seen once. Notes on this clone: At the DNA level, this CDR3 is encoded by other sequences in the same sample as well.

Seattle patients were enrolled during active infection and followed longitudinally. There are 13 residues in the CDR3. With V trimmed by 2 bases and J by 3 bases, 0 bases remained unmatched. CDR1 and CDR2 (germline): MNHNS, SASEGT. Sequenced input: peripheral blood. V and J are TRBV6-1 and TRBJ1-2; 7 bases match TRBD1. The TCR sequence derives from a man aged 25 to 40 with COVID-19, enrolled during active disease. CDR3: CASSETGDYGYTF. Written as DNA, the CDR3 is TGTGCCAGCAGTGAAACAGGGGACTATGGCTACACCTTC.